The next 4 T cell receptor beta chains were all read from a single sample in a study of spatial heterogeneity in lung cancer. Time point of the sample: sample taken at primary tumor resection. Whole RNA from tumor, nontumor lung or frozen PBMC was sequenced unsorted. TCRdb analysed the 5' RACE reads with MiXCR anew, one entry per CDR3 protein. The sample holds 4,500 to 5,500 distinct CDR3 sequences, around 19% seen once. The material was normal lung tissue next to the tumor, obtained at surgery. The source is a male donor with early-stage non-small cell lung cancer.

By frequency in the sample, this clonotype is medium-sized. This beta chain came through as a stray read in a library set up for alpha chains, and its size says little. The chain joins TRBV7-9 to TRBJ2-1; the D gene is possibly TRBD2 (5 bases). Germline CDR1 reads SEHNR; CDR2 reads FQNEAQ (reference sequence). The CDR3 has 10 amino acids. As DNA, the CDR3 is TGTGAATCCGGGGACAATGAGCAGTTCTTC. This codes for CESGDNEQFF.

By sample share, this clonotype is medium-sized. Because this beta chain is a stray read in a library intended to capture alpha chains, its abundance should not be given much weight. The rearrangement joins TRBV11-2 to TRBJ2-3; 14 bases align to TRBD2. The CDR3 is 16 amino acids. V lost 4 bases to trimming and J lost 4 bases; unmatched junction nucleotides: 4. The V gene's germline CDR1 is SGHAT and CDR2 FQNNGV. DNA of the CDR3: TGTGCCAGCAGCTCCCGACTAGCGGGGGGGTCAGATACGCAGTATTTT. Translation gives CASSSRLAGGSDTQYF.

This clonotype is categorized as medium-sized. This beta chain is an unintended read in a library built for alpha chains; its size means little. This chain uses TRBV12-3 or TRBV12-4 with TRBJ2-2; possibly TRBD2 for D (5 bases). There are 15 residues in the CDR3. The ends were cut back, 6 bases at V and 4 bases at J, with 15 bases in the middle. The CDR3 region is CASRPRAEGTGELFF. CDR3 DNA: TGTGCCAGCAGGCCTCGAGCAGAGGGCACCGGGGAGCTGTTTTTT.

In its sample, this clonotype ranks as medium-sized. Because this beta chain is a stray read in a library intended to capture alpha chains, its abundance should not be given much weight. CDR3 nucleotides: TGTGCCAGCAGCCCCCGACAGGGAGGCGGGAGTCTACACACCGGGGAGCTGTTTTTT. Translating it yields CASSPRQGGGSLHTGELFF. The chain is built from TRBV9 and TRBJ2-2; the D gene could be TRBD1 or TRBD2 (7 bases each). The CDR3 contains 19 residues. CDR1 and CDR2 (germline): SGDLS, YYNGEE. V was trimmed by 4 bases and J by 3 bases, leaving 25 bases between them.